These T cell receptor beta chains were read from a single sample in a study of T cell responses to AZD1222 COVID-19 vaccine. Libraries were prepared by immunoSEQ multiplex PCR; TCRdb keeps only in-frame clonotypes and omits some of them. The sample yields some 150,000 clones, about 91% seen once. The sequencing here drew on peripheral blood, taken on day 0 of AZD1222 vaccination. These receptors all stem from an adult in good health. Each CDR3 is given with its conserved first and last residue. The order of the fields is D gene, J gene, V gene, clone size, CDR3 protein, CDR3 DNA. D genes are given only for firm matches. Size tells how often a clone was seen (once, few, many) or the class of an expanded clone, and some rows leave it out.

>.|TRBJ1-6|TRBV11-2|.
CASSSRVEGNSPLHF
TGTGCCAGCAGCTCCCGCGTGGAGGGTAATTCACCCCTCCACTTT
>.|TRBJ2-2|TRBV6-4|few
CASSDSGETGELFF
TGTGCCAGCAGTGACTCAGGGGAAACCGGGGAGCTGTTTTTT
>.|TRBJ1-4|TRBV4-1|.
CASRLEIGGMTEKLFF
TGCGCCAGCAGACTAGAGATAGGGGGGATGACTGAAAAACTGTTTTTT
>TRBD2|TRBJ2-1|TRBV10-3|.
CAISLAGGPENEQFF
TGTGCCATCAGTCTAGCGGGAGGCCCCGAAAATGAGCAGTTCTTC
>TRBD1|TRBJ1-3|TRBV28|.
CASSFAQGVGDTIYF
TGTGCCAGCAGTTTCGCTCAGGGGGTGGGGGACACCATATATTTT
>TRBD1|TRBJ1-2|TRBV19|.
CASSTDRAKNYGYTF
TGTGCCAGTAGTACGGACAGGGCCAAAAACTATGGCTACACCTTC
>.|TRBJ1-2|TRBV27|.
CASSFGRQGSSYGYTF
TGTGCCAGCAGTTTCGGTCGGCAGGGCTCCAGCTATGGCTACACCTTC
>.|TRBJ1-1|TRBV9|.
CASSGSFGNTEAFF
TGTGCCAGCAGCGGAAGTTTCGGGAACACTGAAGCTTTCTTT
>TRBD2|TRBJ2-7|TRBV7-8|few
CASSSKRGGHEQYF
TGTGCCAGCAGCTCTAAGCGGGGGGGCCACGAGCAGTACTTC
>TRBD2|TRBJ2-5|TRBV18|.
CASSPETSGRAWYSGETQYF
TGTGCCAGCTCACCAGAGACTAGCGGGAGGGCCTGGTATTCGGGAGAGACCCAGTACTTC
>.|TRBJ1-1|TRBV19|.
CASSNGGPPNTEAFF
TGTGCCAGTAGTAACGGGGGCCCGCCCAACACTGAAGCTTTCTTT
>.|TRBJ1-2|TRBV14|.
CASSQAGWKGNYGYTF
TGTGCCAGCAGCCAAGCGGGGTGGAAGGGTAACTATGGCTACACCTTC
>.|TRBJ1-1|TRBV7-6|.
CASSLARSMGTGTEAFF
TGTGCCAGCAGCTTAGCGCGATCGATGGGGACGGGCACTGAAGCTTTCTTT
>.|TRBJ1-1|TRBV6-5|.
CATVTGGRGNTEAFF
TGTGCCACCGTAACGGGGGGGCGAGGGAACACTGAAGCTTTCTTT
>.|TRBJ2-2|TRBV19|.
CASSYTGTGELFF
TGTGCCAGTAGTTACACTGGCACCGGGGAGCTGTTTTTT
>.|TRBJ2-6|TRBV2|.
CASSDVTSGANVLTF
TGTGCCAGCAGTGATGTAACCTCTGGGGCCAACGTCCTGACTTTC
>.|TRBJ2-6|TRBV19|.
CASSDRSGSGANVLTF
TGTGCCAGTAGTGACCGATCAGGGTCTGGGGCCAACGTCCTGACTTTC
>.|TRBJ2-7|TRBV30|few
CAWTHGGGATEQYF
TGTGCCTGGACCCACGGTGGGGGGGCGACCGAGCAGTACTTC
>.|TRBJ1-1|TRBV12-3/TRBV12-4|.
CASSLGRNTEAFF
TGTGCCAGCAGTTTAGGGAGAAACACTGAAGCTTTCTTT
>TRBD2|TRBJ2-1|TRBV5-3|.
CARSLPGTSGGARSRDEQFF
TGTGCCAGAAGCTTACCGGGGACTAGCGGGGGGGCCCGATCTCGGGATGAGCAGTTCTTC
>.|TRBJ2-7|TRBV7-9|.
CASSRLGEQYF
TGTGCCAGCAGCAGACTTGGCGAGCAGTACTTC
>.|TRBJ2-6|TRBV19|few
CATREGAVSGANVLTF
TGTGCCACCCGTGAAGGGGCCGTCTCTGGGGCCAACGTCCTGACTTTC
>.|TRBJ1-4|TRBV6-5|.
CASSSTGVATNEKLFF
TGTGCCAGCAGTTCAACAGGAGTTGCAACTAATGAAAAACTGTTTTTT
>.|TRBJ1-2|TRBV7-9|.
CASSLVGPANYGYTF
TGTGCCAGCAGCTTAGTTGGTCCGGCGAACTATGGCTACACCTTC
>.|TRBJ1-5|TRBV18|.
CASSQRGKDQPQHF
TGTGCCAGCTCACAAAGAGGGAAGGATCAGCCCCAGCATTTT
>.|TRBJ1-6|TRBV2|few
CASTRGAASPLHF
TGTGCCAGCACTCGGGGGGCGGCTTCACCCCTCCACTTT
>TRBD1|TRBJ1-2|TRBV28|.
CASSLPGTGRRGYTF
TGTGCCAGCAGTCTCCCGGGGACAGGGAGGCGCGGCTACACCTTC
>.|TRBJ1-1|TRBV28|few
CASSPGGSVNTEAFF
TGTGCCAGCAGCCCCGGAGGCAGCGTGAACACTGAAGCTTTCTTT
>.|TRBJ1-2|TRBV28|.
CASSLGRSYGYTF
TGTGCCAGCAGTTTAGGACGGTCTTATGGCTACACCTTC
>.|TRBJ1-1|TRBV10-2|.
CASREGNTEAFF
TGCGCCAGCAGGGAGGGGAACACTGAAGCTTTCTTT
>.|TRBJ1-5|TRBV19|.
CASSTGENFLPQHF
TGTGCCAGTAGTACAGGGGAAAATTTCTTGCCCCAGCATTTT
>TRBD1|TRBJ2-7|TRBV3-1/TRBV3-2|.
CASSQDPSRQGRNHEQYF
TGTGCCAGCAGCCAAGATCCCTCTAGACAGGGACGTAACCACGAGCAGTACTTC
>.|TRBJ1-1|TRBV5-1|.
CASSAPGATTEAFF
TGCGCCAGCAGCGCCCCAGGGGCGACCACTGAAGCTTTCTTT
>TRBD1|TRBJ1-1|TRBV11-3|.
CASSLRGQDLNTEAFF
TGTGCCAGCAGCTTACGGGGACAGGACCTCAACACTGAAGCTTTCTTT
>.|TRBJ1-2|TRBV9|.
CASSVATVSNYGYTF
TGTGCCAGCAGCGTAGCGACAGTCTCTAACTATGGCTACACCTTC
>.|TRBJ2-3|TRBV19|once
CASSPNGQGLGDTQYF
TGTGCCAGTAGCCCGAACGGGCAGGGGTTGGGAGATACGCAGTATTTT
>TRBD1|TRBJ1-2|TRBV19|.
CASSRGQGSYGYTF
TGTGCCAGTAGTCGAGGACAGGGGTCCTATGGCTACACCTTC
>.|TRBJ1-5|TRBV7-8|.
CASSLGYSNQPQHF
TGTGCCAGCAGCTTGGGGTATAGCAATCAGCCCCAGCATTTT
>.|TRBJ1-6|TRBV6-5|.
CASSYSRGRGSPLHF
TGTGCCAGCAGTTACTCCCGGGGCAGGGGCTCACCCCTCCACTTT
>.|TRBJ1-5|TRBV7-2|.
CASSFDRRVNQPQHF
TGTGCCAGCAGCTTTGATCGACGGGTAAATCAGCCCCAGCATTTT
>TRBD1|TRBJ1-2|TRBV5-1|.
CASSPEDRVGGYTF
TGCGCCAGCAGCCCAGAAGACAGGGTGGGCGGCTACACCTTC
>.|TRBJ2-3|TRBV13|.
CASSLGYGDTQYF
TGTGCCAGCAGCTTAGGGTACGGGGATACGCAGTATTTT
>.|TRBJ1-5|TRBV19|.
CASSSRAIYQPQHF
TGTGCCAGTAGTTCCCGGGCCATCTATCAGCCCCAGCATTTT
>.|TRBJ1-1|TRBV3-1/TRBV3-2|.
CASSQDWVIGRLGEAFF
TGTGCCAGCAGCCAAGATTGGGTAATTGGCAGACTCGGTGAAGCTTTCTTT
>TRBD1|TRBJ2-1|TRBV30|.
CAWSPHLRDRQIDEQFF
TGTGCCTGGAGTCCCCACCTCCGGGACAGGCAGATCGATGAGCAGTTCTTC
>.|TRBJ1-5|TRBV19|.
CASSITASNQPQHF
TGTGCCAGTAGTATTACTGCAAGCAATCAGCCCCAGCATTTT
>TRBD1|TRBJ2-2|TRBV28|.
CASSRTGGNGELFF
TGTGCCAGCAGTCGGACAGGGGGTAACGGGGAGCTGTTTTTT
>.|TRBJ1-4|TRBV28|.
CASSPLGEKLFF
TGTGCCAGCAGTCCGCTGGGTGAAAAACTGTTTTTT
>.|TRBJ1-2|TRBV21-1|.
CASRLSGNYGYTF
TGTGCCAGCCGACTCTCAGGGAACTATGGCTACACCTTC
>.|TRBJ1-4|TRBV15|.
CATSRDPGQLNEKLFF
TGTGCCACCAGCAGAGATCCGGGGCAACTTAATGAAAAACTGTTTTTT
>.|TRBJ1-1|TRBV3-1/TRBV3-2|.
CASSQGEQRPWNTEAFF
TGTGCCAGCAGCCAAGGGGAGCAGCGACCCTGGAACACTGAAGCTTTCTTT
>.|TRBJ2-3|TRBV18|.
CASSLNNRDGADTQYF
TGTGCCAGCTCACTGAACAACAGGGATGGAGCAGATACGCAGTATTTT
>TRBD1|TRBJ1-2|TRBV27|.
CASSQGQGLGYTF
TGTGCCAGCAGCCAGGGACAGGGGTTAGGCTACACCTTC
>.|TRBJ2-1|TRBV19|.
CASSIQGEGPASYNEQFF
TGTGCCAGTAGTATCCAGGGAGAGGGCCCGGCGTCCTACAATGAGCAGTTCTTC
>.|TRBJ1-5|TRBV19|.
CASSAAEFSNQPQHF
TGTGCCAGTAGTGCAGCGGAATTTAGCAATCAGCCCCAGCATTTT
>.|TRBJ2-7|TRBV5-5|.
CASSQIDGPSYEQYF
TGTGCCAGCAGCCAAATCGACGGTCCCTCCTACGAGCAGTACTTC
>TRBD2|TRBJ2-1|TRBV27|.
CASSLIAGGRDNEQFF
TGTGCCAGCAGTTTAATAGCGGGAGGGAGGGACAATGAGCAGTTCTTC
>.|TRBJ1-1|TRBV2|.
CASAFPTPREAFF
TGTGCCAGCGCATTCCCTACACCCCGTGAAGCTTTCTTT
>TRBD1|TRBJ1-5|TRBV15|.
CATSSVIGQESYSNQPQHF
TGTGCCACCAGCTCCGTGATCGGACAGGAGTCTTATAGCAATCAGCCCCAGCATTTT